The clone carrying this T cell receptor (beta chain) turned up a few times. Its specificity is unknown. TCRdb's copy holds only in-frame clones and misses some; the assay was immunoSEQ multiplex PCR. Among about 170,000 clones listed, around 85% were seen once. The CDR3 spans 14 residues. V was pared by 7 bases and J by 5 bases, with 16 bases between. Germline V gives CDR1 SGHTA, CDR2 FQGNSA. These data are taken from a study of T cell responses to AZD1222 COVID-19 vaccine. Study-wide results and limits: Seropositivity was recorded at baseline in only 6 or 7 AZD1222 recipients.

The TCR comes from an adult who received the AZD1222 COVID-19 vaccine. The chain couples TRBV7-2 to TRBJ2-3; weak D call: TRBD2 (6 bases). Sequencing was performed on peripheral blood, taken 28 days after the second AZD1222 dose. For the CDR3, the DNA is TGTGCCAGCAACTACGCGGGGCGGGTAGATACGCAGTATTTT. Its protein product is CASNYAGRVDTQYF.